Reported below is one TCR beta chain. Its antigen is unknown. In total, approximately 610 healthy bone marrow donors made up the cohort. Cohort members were all nominally healthy when sampled, although unrecorded immune exposures were likely present. The donor tested CMV seronegative and was one of the 352 seronegative cohort members. Each donor provided a peripheral blood sample, and peripheral blood mononuclear cells were used for TCR beta sequencing. Genomic DNA extraction from the blood cell samples was performed with the Qiagen DNeasy Blood Extraction Kit. This sample was included in a study of cytomegalovirus exposure and HLA in healthy donors (dated by TCRdb to about 2017). Study-wide context: According to an earlier analysis of 587 of the donors, 150 million to 200 million T cells yielded over 100 million unique TCR beta sequences and around 300 Gb of sequence data. The number of typed donors differed by locus: roughly 629-630 for A, B, C, DRB1 and DQB1; some 500 for DQA1; 606 for DPA1; and some 470 for DPB1. High-throughput TCR immunosequencing, statistical association of individual TCRs with disease status, and machine learning were combined to predict cytomegalovirus infection status. In the later analysis, no new phenotypic data were used to find candidate immune exposures; instead, reliance was placed on TCR beta sequences and their occurrence across donors. A later analysis re-examined previously published TCR beta repertoires from 610 or so donors and added high-resolution HLA genotyping to investigate patterns of TCR occurrence. An early release covering 550 to 650 HLA-typed donors comprised 300 to 350 gigabases of sequencing data and approximately 80 million unique TCR sequences. Alongside the repertoire data, information on donor age, sex, ethnicity and CMV serostatus was compiled. Among the 398 genotyped donors, around 81% belonged to the genetic ancestry cluster associated with self-reported Caucasian donors. To decide whether each TCR beta V gene segment behaved as functional or pseudogenic, an earlier analysis of 587 of the donors relied on high-throughput TCR beta sequencing. A later genetic analysis used genome-wide SNP genotypes for about 60% of the roughly 700 donors, treating that subset as a discovery cohort. Roughly five DR-DQ haplotypes were handled as single units for association and clustering because linkage in the cohort was strong. Every discovery cohort repertoire had been produced on one sequencing platform. Among over 350 genotyped donors of the cohort, an average of around 240,000 unique TCR beta nucleotide sequences were sequenced per donor, roughly 18% of them non-productive. Both class I and class II loci were covered by HLA typing, at four-digit resolution. The study aimed to test whether cataloging public T cell receptors could reveal signatures of past pathogen exposure. The study profiled the T cell repertoires of 500 to 800 subjects by immunosequencing and related them to cytomegalovirus serostatus. Besides the first cohort of roughly 700 subjects, a separate validation cohort made up of about 120 different subjects was used. Overall study outcomes, separate from this receptor: A later analysis found that most CMV-associated TCR beta chains appeared HLA-restricted, with HLA associations seemingly driven largely by CMV exposure. A later analysis found that HLA-associated TCR beta chains were more clonally expanded and had lower generation probabilities than equally common non-associated chains. While some public TCRs were present in many individuals, most TCR sequences turned up only very rarely across donors. A later genetic analysis associated a missense DCLRE1C variant with V-gene and J-gene trimming of TCR beta chains, and an independent cohort replicated the association. The only immune exposure information available for the cohort was CMV serostatus. The cohort was sequenced for TCR beta chains only, and without alpha or paired-chain data the features that could be detected were limited. When HLA alleles, especially DR and DQ, strongly co-occurred, TCR associations were difficult to assign to individual alleles. Linkage disequilibrium might explain the correlated functional status among segregating V segments, but an unknown experimental factor could not be excluded. Roughly uniform sequencing depth across donors was assumed in presence/absence analyses, although this assumption may not hold. Because the 87-base-pair reads could not distinguish some IMGT-functional V segments, including TRBV6-2 and TRBV6-3, those segments were excluded. Cytomegalovirus status was reported to be diagnosed by the classifier with high specificity and sensitivity in both the original and validation cohorts. A few of the identified cytomegalovirus-associated TCR beta chains were confirmed in vitro to be specific for cytomegalovirus antigens. A cluster of highly shared sequence variants was judged likely to represent a technical artifact of the sequencing pipeline. Broadly in line with IMGT annotations, most TCR beta V segments showed up in productive rearrangements about 90% or about 30% of the time in an earlier analysis of 450 to 600 of the donors. It was suggested by the authors that the approach could potentially be generalized to other disease states and immunological phenotypes. A later analysis reported that several top co-occurrence clusters appeared linked to parvovirus B19, influenza, CMV and Epstein-Barr virus. A later genetic analysis reported fewer N-insertions in productive TCRs among donors in an Asian-associated ancestry cluster than the roughly 700-donor mean. Specific HLA alleles were associated with some 15,000 TCR beta sequences at a false discovery rate of 0.05 in a later analysis. A later analysis found that TCR association rates varied across HLA loci, with DRB1 alleles showing the most associated TCRs and HLA-C alleles the fewest. Because counts were too low, 15 to 20 rarely observed V segments, including chromosome 9 orphons, were excluded from the earlier analysis of about 500 of the donors. The study listed 164 TCR beta chains as associated with cytomegalovirus. A further reported finding was that TCR beta sequences accurately predicted the HLA-A and HLA-B alleles for most subjects in the first cohort. Because HLA typing was missing for some donors at each locus, association tests included only the typed subset.

Reading from cysteine to phenylalanine, the CDR3 counts 14 amino acids. The kept DNA is CDR3 alone, 42 bases in frame from the first base. A distance of 13 bases separates the germline ends of V and J, which lose 5 bases and 4 bases respectively. CDR1 SEHNR and CDR2 FQNEAQ are derived from the germline V gene (reference sequence). Receptor amplification or capture employed the immunoSEQ multiplex PCR assay. A mixture of 60 forward primers for TCR Vbeta segments and 13 reverse primers for TCR Jbeta segments was used in the multiplex PCR. A multiplex PCR assay on genomic DNA amplified the CDR3 region of rearranged TCR beta genes. On the Illumina HiSeq System, the amplified TCR beta libraries were sequenced as 87-base-pair reads. Per the authors' processing: A later analysis counted approximately 74 million unique TCR beta chains across the roughly 700 repertoires, and 10 million to 11 million of these chains were shared by at least two donors. Raw reads were error-corrected and collapsed into unique sequences by a nearest-neighbor algorithm in which closely related sequences were merged to remove PCR and sequencing errors. V, D and J gene segments were assigned by aligning CDR3 sequences to IMGT reference sequences. For a sequence to be retained, at least a six-nucleotide match to both a V gene segment and a J gene segment was required. Rearrangements were called productive when the CDR3 lacked stop codons and stayed in frame with V and J; all others were non-productive. CDR3 was defined by IMGT convention, running from the second conserved V-encoded cysteine to the conserved J-encoded phenylalanine. In an earlier analysis of approximately 590 of the donors, sequences lacking an unambiguous match to a single V gene segment were excluded. An earlier analysis of under 750 of the donors called V segments functional above 56.7% productive rearrangements and segregating when the between-donor standard deviation exceeded 5%. A statistical classification framework was built for diagnosing cytomegalovirus status from the catalog of TCR beta chain sequences. In a later analysis, TCR nucleotide sequences were compared against IMGT/GENE-DB human TR gene sequences so that V and J genes could be assigned. The TCRdist pipeline was used in a later analysis to assign CDR3 sequences and most-parsimonious VDJ recombination scenarios. In a later analysis, each TCR beta chain was defined by its CDR3 amino acid sequence together with its V-gene family, and reads lacking a unique V-gene family were excluded. A later analysis removed several hundred highly shared, low-generation-probability nucleotide sequences to deal with suspected cross-contamination and a sequencing artifact. A later analysis calculated a clonal expansion index for each public chain from normalized within-repertoire ranks of inferred template counts. Generation probabilities in a later analysis came from a VDJ recombination model fitted to out-of-frame rearrangements, and those results were checked against IGoR. A later analysis scored TCR-TCR, TCR-HLA and TCR-CMV co-occurrence with hypergeometric tests, applying a repertoire-size bias correction to TCR pairs. False discovery rates were estimated in a later analysis by permuting HLA or CMV assignments 20 times. In a later analysis, co-occurring TCRs were grouped with DBSCAN, and TCRdist sequence similarity was added when clustering was performed within HLA-allele-positive subsets. For co-occurrence clustering, repertoires with fewer than 30,000 or more than 120,000 public chains were excluded, along with roughly 5 repertoires with anomalous nucleotide sharing. This is the immuneACCESS table as TCRdb keeps it, with only in-frame sequences that have V and J called. A part of the clones is gone; compared with another copy, unresolved V genes explain less than half, and the rest is unexplained. V, J and clone size reflect that table, while D and trimming were determined from the DNA. The table for this sample lists 150,000 to 200,000 clones. 1.3% of the sample comes from the top ten.

The TCR comes from an older woman in good health and CMV-seronegative. The rearrangement combines TRBV7-9 with TRBJ2-3, and perhaps TRBD1 as D gene, on 6 matching bases. The sequencing input was PBMCs. The CDR3 protein is CASSPTHRADTQYF. The DNA sequence follows: TGTGCCAGCAGCCCGACCCACAGGGCAGATACGCAGTATTTT.